The 15 T cell receptor beta chains reported below all come from one sample, sequenced in a study of CD8 T cells in Susac syndrome. An amount of RNA that ranged from about 0.45 to 1 ug was reverse transcribed with random hexamers. TCRdb processed the immunoSEQ multiplex PCR reads anew with MiXCR; each CDR3 protein has one entry. Of about 190,000 distinct CDR3 sequences listed, about 94% are singletons. The sequencing sample was made of CD4+ T cells from PBMCs. Receptor source: a human donor in good health.

This chain joins TRBV5-1 and TRBJ2-1, with D uncertain. Germline lookup yields CDR1 SGHRS and CDR2 YFSETQ. Trimming removed 0 bases at V and 3 bases at J, with 10 bases between. The CDR3 contains 15 residues. The CDR3 DNA is TGCGCCAGCAGCTTGGACTACAACCGCTACAATGAGCAGTTCTTC. Translated, it gives CASSLDYNRYNEQFF.

J is TRBJ2-2 and V is TRBV28; the D gene is possibly TRBD1 (6 bases). Per the germline V gene, CDR1 is MDHEN and CDR2 is SYDVKM. CDR3 length: 15 amino acids. Trimming shortened V by 3 bases and J by 6 bases, and 14 bases separated the two germline ends. CDR3 nucleotides: TGTGCCAGCAGTTTCTCCGACAGGAGCCCCGGGGAGCTGTTTTTT. Translated: CASSFSDRSPGELFF.

The chain joins TRBV4-1 to TRBJ2-1; 7 nucleotides line up with TRBD1. CDR1 is MGHRA and CDR2 is YSYEKL in the germline V gene. The CDR3 loop spans 18 amino acids. V was clipped by 5 bases and J by 0 bases; unmatched bases: 13. CDR3 sequence (DNA): TGCGCCAGCAGCTCCCACTCTCCCCGGGACAGCTCCTACAATGAGCAGTTCTTC. Translation: CASSSHSPRDSSYNEQFF.

This chain joins TRBV5-1 and TRBJ1-4; 7 bases match TRBD1. This CDR3 is 14 amino acids long. Germline trimming cut 0 bases from V and 7 bases from J; bases unmatched to any gene: 3. The germline gives CDR1 SGHRS, CDR2 YFSETQ. The DNA for the CDR3 is TGCGCCAGCAGCTTGGCAGGGGGTGGTGAAAAACTGTTTTTT. Encoded protein: CASSLAGGGEKLFF.

The V call is TRBV5-1, the J call TRBJ2-4, with 7 bases lining up with TRBD2. Losses at the gene ends were 0 bases for V and 9 bases for J; bases not matched to a gene: 6. The CDR3 totals 14 residues. The germline CDR1 and CDR2 sequences are SGHRS and YFSETQ. In DNA, the CDR3 is TGCGCCAGCAGCTTGGACACTAGCGAAGCCATTCAGTACTTC. It specifies CASSLDTSEAIQYF.

This clonotype was seen just once. The chain couples TRBV4-1 to TRBJ1-1; a possible D gene is TRBD1 (6 bases). The V gene lost 3 bases and the J gene lost 3 bases, with 14 bases spanning the gap. Germline CDR1 MGHRA, CDR2 YSYEKL. CDR3 length: 15 residues. The CDR3 DNA sequence: TGCGCCAGCAGCCAGGGACATCTCTGGGACACTGAAGCTTTCTTT. Translation gives CASSQGHLWDTEAFF.

In its sample, this clonotype was seen once. The gene calls are TRBV3-1 and TRBJ1-5; TRBD1 aligns across 9 bases. The V and J ends lost 3 bases and 14 bases, in that order; junction bases with no gene match: 8. This CDR3 region has 13 residues. Germline CDR1 is LGHDT and CDR2 is YNNKEL (reference sequence). This CDR3 is CASSQLPGQGEHF. The CDR3 nucleotides are TGTGCCAGCAGCCAGCTGCCGGGACAGGGAGAGCATTTT.

The chain employs TRBV7-2 and TRBJ2-3, with D tentatively TRBD2 (7 bases). Trimming took 2 bases from V and 2 from J, leaving 11 bases between them. CDR1 and CDR2 (germline): SGHTA, FQGNSA. This CDR3 is built from 15 residues. CDR3 amino acids: CASSLSRGPTDTQYF. CDR3 nucleotide sequence: TGTGCCAGCAGCTTATCGCGGGGGCCCACAGATACGCAGTATTTT.

The chain uses TRBV29-1 and TRBJ1-4; 8 nucleotides line up with TRBD1. CDR3 size: 13 residues. Germline values: CDR1 SQVTM, CDR2 ANQGSEA. J gave up 4 bases and V 8 bases, and 6 bases lay outside the gene matches. The chain's CDR3 is CSSTGGGNEKLFF. CDR3 bases: TGCAGCTCAACAGGGGGTGGTAATGAAAAACTGTTTTTT.

This clonotype was counted a few times. The chain is built from TRBV7-2 and TRBJ2-7; unclear D gene. This CDR3 comprises 13 residues. The germline V and J ends were trimmed by 3 bases and 0 bases, with 6 bases remaining between them. Germline V CDR1 and CDR2: SGHTA, FQGNSA. CDR3 DNA sequence: TGTGCCAGCAGCTTTCCGGCCTCCTACGAGCAGTACTTC. Encoded protein: CASSFPASYEQYF.

The chain recombines TRBV10-3 with TRBJ1-6, with 8 bases aligning to TRBD1. Germline loops: CDR1 ENHRY, CDR2 SYGVKD. V dropped 5 bases and J dropped 8; count of bases not matched to a gene: 5. CDR3 length equals 14 residues. Written as DNA, the CDR3 is TGTGCCATCAGTACCGGGACAGGTGATTCACCCCTCCACTTT. It codes for CAISTGTGDSPLHF.

The genes are TRBV13 and TRBJ1-2; D gene ambiguous. Germline V lookup: CDR1 PRHDT, CDR2 FYEKMQ (reference sequence). The CDR3 loop spans 17 amino acids. Trimming cost V 4 bases and J 2 bases, with 20 bases left between them. The CDR3 loop reads CASSYTFLGSHNYGYTF. In DNA form, the CDR3 reads TGTGCCAGCAGCTATACCTTTCTGGGCAGTCACAACTATGGCTACACCTTC.

V gene TRBV4-1 combines with J gene TRBJ2-3; 12 nucleotides match TRBD2. Germline lookup yields CDR1 MGHRA and CDR2 YSYEKL. Trimming cost V 5 bases and J 3 bases; bases outside gene matches: 3. This CDR3 spans 15 amino acids. The CDR3 spells CASSWTSGETDTQYF. The CDR3 DNA reads as TGCGCCAGCAGCTGGACTAGCGGGGAGACAGATACGCAGTATTTT.

The chain combines TRBV9 with TRBJ2-3, with 7 bases identical to TRBD2. V trimming: 0 bases; J trimming: 1 base; junction bases outside the gene matches: 5. The germline V gene encodes CDR1 SGDLS and CDR2 YYNGEE. CDR3 size: 16 residues. CDR3 region: CASSVGPSGGTDTQYF. The CDR3 nucleotides read TGTGCCAGCAGCGTAGGTCCAAGCGGGGGCACAGATACGCAGTATTTT.

The V gene is TRBV7-2, the J gene TRBJ2-1, with 7 nucleotides matching TRBD2. The trim removed 0 bases at V and 5 bases at J, leaving 7 bases unmatched. Germline V gene lookup returns CDR1 SGHTA and CDR2 FQGNSA. This CDR3 spans 16 amino acids. The CDR3 coding sequence is TGTGCCAGCAGCTTAGCGGTAGGGAGGGTGGACAATGAGCAGTTCTTC. This codes for CASSLAVGRVDNEQFF.